Listed below are T cell receptor beta chains from one sample, sequenced in a study of early T cells in non-severe SARS-CoV-2 infection. TCRdb reprocessed the 5' RACE reads via MiXCR and lists one record per CDR3 protein. This sample has 32,000 or so distinct CDR3 sequences, with about 10% found just once. Specimen: whole blood. The receptors derive from an adult who was a healthcare worker with PCR-confirmed SARS-CoV-2 infection or an uninfected control (not recorded which). The CDR3 runs from the conserved cysteine through the conserved F or W. A D gene is named only where the DNA matches it firmly. For some rows the clone size is stated as once, few or many, or as a class when expanded; others skip it.

V	D	J	size	DNA	CDR3
TRBV3-1	-	TRBJ1-3	many	TGTGCCAGCAGCCAAGCGGGGTTCGGAAACACCATATATTTT	CASSQAGFGNTIYF
TRBV7-8	-	TRBJ1-5	medium-sized	TGTGCCAGCAGCCCTGGGCAGGGCAATCAGCCCCAGCATTTT	CASSPGQGNQPQHF
TRBV10-3	-	TRBJ1-1	-	TGTGCCATCAGAGGCCCCTCAGGGGAGGACACTGAAGCTTTCTTT	CAIRGPSGEDTEAFF
TRBV18	TRBD1	TRBJ1-5	many	TGTGCCAGCTCATCCGACAGGGGCAGGCAGCCCCAGCATTTT	CASSSDRGRQPQHF
TRBV2	-	TRBJ2-7	-	TGTGCCAGCAGTAGGCAATCCTACGAGCAGTACTTC	CASSRQSYEQYF
TRBV5-5	-	TRBJ2-7	many	TGTGCCAGCAGCTTTAACTACGAGCAGTACTTC	CASSFNYEQYF
TRBV20-1	-	TRBJ2-3	few	TGCAGTGCTTGGTCGGGGAGTGATACGCAGTATTTT	CSAWSGSDTQYF
TRBV18	-	TRBJ2-3	few	TGTGCCAGCTCACCAGCGGGTGCAGATACGCAGTATTTT	CASSPAGADTQYF
TRBV27	TRBD1	TRBJ1-2	few	TGTGCCAGCAGCTTGGGACAGACCTATGGCTACACCTTC	CASSLGQTYGYTF
TRBV5-1	-	TRBJ2-1	many	TGCGCCAGCAGAGTAAGAGGGGACCTCAATGAGCAGTTCTTC	CASRVRGDLNEQFF
TRBV5-6	-	TRBJ2-1	medium-sized	TGTGCCAGCAGCTTGGCCGGAAACTACAATGAGCAGTTCTTC	CASSLAGNYNEQFF
TRBV4-3	-	TRBJ2-1	-	TGCGCCAGCAGCCAAATTGGGGGATATGAGCAGTTCTTC	CASSQIGGYEQFF
TRBV30	-	TRBJ1-4	many	TGTGCCTTACAGGGACAATTTTCGGTACTGTTTTTT	CALQGQFSVLFF
TRBV24-1	TRBD2	TRBJ2-6	many	TGTGCCACCAGTGATACTAGGACTAGCGGGGCTACTGGGGCCAACGTCCTGACTTTC	CATSDTRTSGATGANVLTF
TRBV28	TRBD1	TRBJ2-7	many	TGTGCCAGCAGTTTTGTTTTCACAGGGGGCCACGAGCAGTACTTC	CASSFVFTGGHEQYF
TRBV12-3/TRBV12-4	-	TRBJ2-2	-	TGTGCCAGCAGTCCGCTCAGGGGAGGGGAGCTGTTTTTT	CASSPLRGGELFF
TRBV11-2	-	TRBJ2-5	many	TGTGCCAGCAGCTTAGATGGGGCCCGCCAAGAGACCCAGTACTTC	CASSLDGARQETQYF
TRBV10-3	-	TRBJ2-5	many	TGTGCCACCCGGGCATACCAAGAGACCCAGTACTTC	CATRAYQETQYF
TRBV7-9	TRBD2	TRBJ2-7	-	TGTGCCAGCAGTCCCGGGAGGATCGAGCAGTACTTC	CASSPGRIEQYF
TRBV6-2/TRBV6-3	TRBD1	TRBJ1-5	many	TGTGCCAGCAGGCTGGACAGGACCGCCCGTCAGCCCCAGCATTTT	CASRLDRTARQPQHF
TRBV5-5	-	TRBJ1-3	few	TGTGCCAGCAGCCCGGAACCGGGGGCCCCCTCTGGAAACACCATATATTTT	CASSPEPGAPSGNTIYF
TRBV20-1	TRBD1	TRBJ1-4	-	TGCAGTGCTTGGGACAGGGAAAAAAAACTGTTTTTT	CSAWDREKKLFF
TRBV7-2	-	TRBJ1-4	-	TGTGCCAGCAGTCGGTCAGGGAGGTCTTGGTCAACTAATGAAAAACTGTTTTTT	CASSRSGRSWSTNEKLFF